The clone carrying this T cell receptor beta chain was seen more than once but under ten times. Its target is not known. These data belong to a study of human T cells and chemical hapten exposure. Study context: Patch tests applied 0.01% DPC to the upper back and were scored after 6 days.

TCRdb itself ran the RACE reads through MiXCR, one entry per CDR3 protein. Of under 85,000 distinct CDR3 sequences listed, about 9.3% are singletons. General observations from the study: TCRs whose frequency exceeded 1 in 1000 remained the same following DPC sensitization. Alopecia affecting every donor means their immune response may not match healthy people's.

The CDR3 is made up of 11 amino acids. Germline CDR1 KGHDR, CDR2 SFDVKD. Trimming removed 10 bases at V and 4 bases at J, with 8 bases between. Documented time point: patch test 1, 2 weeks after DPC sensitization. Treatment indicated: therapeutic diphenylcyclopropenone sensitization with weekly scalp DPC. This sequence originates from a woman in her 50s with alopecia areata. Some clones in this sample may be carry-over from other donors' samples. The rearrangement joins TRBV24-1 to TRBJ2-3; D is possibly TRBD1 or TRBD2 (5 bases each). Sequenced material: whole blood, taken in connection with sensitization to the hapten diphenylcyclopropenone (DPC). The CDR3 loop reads CATRGSDTQYF. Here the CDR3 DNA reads TGTGCCACTCGGGGCTCAGATACGCAGTATTTT.